Sequencing of this T cell receptor beta chain was carried out in a study of CD8+ T cells in alopecia areata. At the level of the study: Tofacitinib was taken orally by treated patients, and the dose was 5 to 10 mg twice daily.

The authors extracted RNA and reverse transcribed it into cDNA as the sequencing template. Measured with immunoSEQ multiplex PCR; TCRdb has only the in-frame clones, and not every one. There are approximately 180,000 clones in the sample; roughly 66% occur only once, and over 1% lies in the top ten. Stated treatment: oral pan-JAK inhibitor, 5-10 mg twice daily. PBMC-derived CD4+ and CD8+ T cells were sorted. Germline assignment: CDR1 GTSNPN and CDR2 SVGIG (reference sequence). The CDR3 consists of 16 residues. Trimming removed 1 base from V and 6 bases from J; junction bases left unmatched: 10. This clone was detected once.

The TCR comes from a human donor with alopecia areata. The chain joins TRBV30 to TRBJ1-1; 11 bases are shared with TRBD1. The material sequenced was CD4+ T cells sorted from blood, taken at week 24, from a patient treated with tofacitinib. The CDR3 loop is CAWSARTGGAIAEAFF. The CDR3 DNA is TGTGCCTGGAGTGCCAGGACAGGGGGCGCGATCGCTGAAGCTTTCTTT.